A single sample is the source of the 17 T cell receptor beta chains below, sequenced in a study of long-term antiretroviral therapy in people with HIV. Survey level was the resolution at which the v3.0 immunoSEQ assay ran. Sequencing used immunoSEQ multiplex PCR; TCRdb keeps in-frame clones, though not all of them. The sample contains 25,000 to 30,000 clones, 90% of which appear only once. The sample was unsorted PBMCs, taken 5.2 years after starting antiretroviral therapy. Every receptor here comes from a woman aged 35 to 49 with HIV.

This clone was seen a handful of times. The V gene is TRBV7-9, the J gene TRBJ2-2; D gene unclear. The CDR3 runs to 14 residues. Trimming left V 10 bases short and J 2 bases short, with 14 bases between. Germline values: CDR1 SEHNR, CDR2 FQNEAQ (reference sequence). CDR3 sequence reads: CATPIQENTGELFF. The DNA for the CDR3 is TGTGCCACCCCAATTCAGGAAAACACCGGGGAGCTGTTTTTT.

The chain carries TRBV7-6 and TRBJ1-1; 7 bases are shared with TRBD1. Germline assignment: CDR1 SGHVS and CDR2 FNYEAQ. The CDR3 loop spans 15 amino acids. Trimming at V came to 1 base and at J to 7 bases, leaving 9 bases not matched to a gene. CDR3 residues: CASSLGRGGRGEAFF. DNA of the CDR3: TGTGCCAGCAGCTTAGGAAGAGGGGGCAGGGGTGAAGCTTTCTTT.

This clone was counted between two and nine times. The chain recombines TRBV5-4 with TRBJ2-7; 9 bases are shared with TRBD1. Germline assignment: CDR1 SGHNT and CDR2 YYREEE (reference sequence). The length of the CDR3 is 12 residues. With 4 bases clipped from V and 5 bases from J, the junction kept 1 base outside the gene matches. The CDR3 sequence: CASSRTGDEQYF. The CDR3 nucleotides are TGTGCCAGCAGCCGGACAGGGGACGAGCAGTACTTC.

The chain employs TRBV6-4 and TRBJ2-3; 10 bases align to TRBD1. V shed 3 bases, J shed 3 bases, and the junction held 9 bases outside the gene matches. Germline-derived CDR1 and CDR2 are MRHNA and SNTAGT. The CDR3 is 17 residues long. CDR3 protein: CASSEATGGVGTDTQYF. The CDR3 bases are TGTGCCAGCAGTGAGGCGACAGGGGGCGTTGGGACAGATACGCAGTATTTT.

J is TRBJ2-1 and V is TRBV5-4; the D gene could be TRBD1 or TRBD2 (5 bases each). V was shortened by 0 bases and J by 7 bases, with 14 bases between the two germline ends. Germline V gives CDR1 SGHNT, CDR2 YYREEE (reference sequence). CDR3 length equals 15 residues. The chain's CDR3 is CASSLESSWGNEQFF. DNA of the CDR3: TGTGCCAGCAGCTTGGAGTCTAGCTGGGGGAATGAGCAGTTCTTC. Full variable domain (rest looked up from reference TRBV5-4 and TRBJ2-1): ETGVTQSPTHLIKTRGQQVTLRCSSQSGHNTVSWYQQALGQGPQFIFQYYREEENGRGNFPPRFSGLQFPNYSSELNVNALELDDSALYLCASSLESSWGNEQFFGPGTRLTVL.

V gene TRBV5-4 combines with J gene TRBJ1-2; the D is unclear. This CDR3 has 17 residues. CDR1 and CDR2 (germline): SGHNT, YYREEE (reference sequence). V was cut by 2 bases and J by 3 bases, with 20 bases left in between. Here the CDR3 DNA reads TGTGCCAGCAGCTTCCACCCCAGGTCCCCTATCGACTATGGCTACACCTTC. This encodes CASSFHPRSPIDYGYTF.

The CDR3 loop reads CASSPDPRLAGSSYEQYF. The CDR3 DNA follows: TGTGCCAGCAGCCCGGACCCGCGGTTAGCGGGGAGCTCCTACGAGCAGTACTTC. The J gene is TRBJ2-7, the V gene TRBV5-6; 8 nucleotides align to TRBD2. V shed 4 bases and J 0 bases; nucleotides not matched to a gene: 15. The CDR3 loop spans 18 amino acids. Germline values: CDR1 SGHDT, CDR2 YYEEEE. Looking up the rest from reference TRBV5-6 and TRBJ2-7 gives the full variable domain: DAGVTQSPTHLIKTRGQQVTLRCSPKSGHDTVSWYQQALGQGPQFIFQYYEEEERQRGNFPDRFSGHQFPNYSSELNVNALLLGDSALYLCASSPDPRLAGSSYEQYFGPGTRLTVT.

J is TRBJ2-7 and V is TRBV6-5, with no clear D. The CDR3 totals 16 residues. V lost 0 bases to trimming and J lost 2 bases, with 14 bases between them. Germline V lookup: CDR1 MNHEY, CDR2 SVGAGI. CDR3 nucleotide sequence: TGTGCCAGCAGTTACTCACTGTCGCACCCGCCCTACGAGCAGTACTTC. Its translation: CASSYSLSHPPYEQYF.

Of note for this clone: A read error may produce the germline difference seen at one junction end. This chain uses TRBV2 with TRBJ1-1, with 9 bases that match TRBD1. Germline V gives CDR1 SNHLY, CDR2 FYNNEI. The CDR3 sequence is 14 residues long. The CDR3 nucleotides read TGTGCCAGCGGTGAGGACAGGGGTATCGTGAAAGCTTTCTTT. As protein: CASGEDRGIVKAFF.

J is TRBJ2-1 and V is TRBV5-1; D perhaps matches TRBD2 (5 bases). V lost 4 bases and J lost 6, with 20 bases in between. The CDR3 is 16 residues long. Germline V gene sequence: CDR1 SGHRS, CDR2 YFSETQ. The CDR3 DNA reads TGCGCCAGCAGCCTCCTTACTCGGGAATCGGCCAATGAGCAGTTCTTC. Amino acids: CASSLLTRESANEQFF.

The chain combines TRBV5-6 with TRBJ2-5; D ambiguous. Trimming took 2 bases from V and 1 from J, leaving 9 bases between them. This CDR3 is built from 14 residues. Germline V gene sequence: CDR1 SGHDT, CDR2 YYEEEE. CDR3 sequence: CASSLAGAQETQYF. DNA for the CDR3: TGTGCCAGCAGCTTAGCAGGAGCCCAAGAGACCCAGTACTTC.

The chain couples TRBV19 to TRBJ2-2, with 8 bases matching TRBD2. CDR1 LNHDA and CDR2 SQIVND come from the germline V gene (reference sequence). Trimming took 2 bases from V and 2 from J; bases not matched to a gene: 4. This CDR3 comprises 16 residues. CDR3 loop: CASSIWTSSNTGELFF. As DNA, the CDR3 is TGTGCCAGTAGTATATGGACTAGCAGTAACACCGGGGAGCTGTTTTTT.

V is TRBV19 and J is TRBJ2-3; either TRBD1 or TRBD2 may supply D (5 bases each). The CDR3 is 17 amino acids. Per the germline V gene, CDR1 is LNHDA and CDR2 is SQIVND (reference sequence). Deletions cut 3 bases from V and 1 base from J, with 17 bases between. As DNA, the CDR3 is TGTGCCAGTAGTATCCAGGGTTGGGGAGAGGGCACAGATACGCAGTATTTT. Its translation: CASSIQGWGEGTDTQYF.

The chain uses TRBV7-2 and TRBJ2-7; D unresolved. CDR3 length equals 19 residues. V shed 1 base and J shed 10 bases, with 32 bases lying between them. Germline CDR1 reads SGHTA; CDR2 reads FQGNSA. In DNA form, the CDR3 reads TGTGCCAGCAGCTTAGGATCCCGATTTCAGGTTTTCTACGAGCAGTGTCAGTACTTC. Protein product: CASSLGSRFQVFYEQCQYF.

The chain couples TRBV30 to TRBJ1-4; D ambiguous. CDR1 and CDR2 (germline): GTSNPN, SVGIG (reference sequence). This CDR3 is built from 13 residues. Trimming removed 1 base from V and 8 bases from J, with 11 bases in between. The CDR3 DNA reads TGTGCCTGGAGTGGGGCAGCCATAGAAAAACTGTTTTTT. Its translation is CAWSGAAIEKLFF.

This clone was seen a handful of times. The rearrangement uses TRBV4-1 and TRBJ2-2; weak D call: TRBD2 (6 bases). Germline V gives CDR1 MGHRA, CDR2 YSYEKL. Trimming shortened V by 5 bases and J by 6 bases, and 19 bases separated the two germline ends. The CDR3 is 16 amino acids. The CDR3 DNA sequence: TGCGCCAGCAGCGGACGGAGCCCCTGGGGGGCCGGGGAGCTGTTTTTT. Its protein product is CASSGRSPWGAGELFF.

The J gene is TRBJ2-2, the V gene TRBV5-1; D unresolved. V was shortened by 0 bases and J by 0 bases, with 18 bases between the two germline ends. Germline CDR1 reads SGHRS; CDR2 reads YFSETQ. The length of the CDR3 is 19 residues. The CDR3 spells CASSLVGFGGIANTGELFF. The CDR3 DNA follows: TGCGCCAGCAGCTTGGTGGGTTTTGGTGGGATCGCGAACACCGGGGAGCTGTTTTTT.